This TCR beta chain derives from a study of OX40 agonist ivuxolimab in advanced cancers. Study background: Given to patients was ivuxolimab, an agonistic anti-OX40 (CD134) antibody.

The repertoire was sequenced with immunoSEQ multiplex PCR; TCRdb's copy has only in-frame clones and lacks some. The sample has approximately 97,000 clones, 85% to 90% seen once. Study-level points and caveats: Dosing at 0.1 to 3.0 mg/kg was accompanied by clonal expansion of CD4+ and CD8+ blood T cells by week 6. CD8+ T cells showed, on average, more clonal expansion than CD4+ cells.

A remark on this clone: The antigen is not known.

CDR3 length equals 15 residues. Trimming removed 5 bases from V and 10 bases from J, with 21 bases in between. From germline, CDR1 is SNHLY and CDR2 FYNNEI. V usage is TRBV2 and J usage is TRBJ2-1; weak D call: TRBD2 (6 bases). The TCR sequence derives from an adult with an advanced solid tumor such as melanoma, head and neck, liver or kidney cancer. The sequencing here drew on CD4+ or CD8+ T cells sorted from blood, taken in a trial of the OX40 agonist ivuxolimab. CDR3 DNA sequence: TGTGCCAGCAGTTTAGATCGCGTCGGGGGTAACGAGCAGTTCTTC. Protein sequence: CASSLDRVGGNEQFF.